Listed here is a single T cell receptor (beta chain). This clone was observed a handful of times. Its antigen is currently not known. Its ends do not fully match the called genes, so a read error is possible. The data belong to a study of metastatic and nonmetastatic thyroid tumors (dated by TCRdb to between 2020 and 2021). Regarding the study in general: Repertoires from peripheral blood and from tumor or nodule tissue samples of malignant and benign thyroid patients were compared. The investigation overall reported the following: In both blood and tumor samples, TCR beta diversity was reported to be significantly higher in malignant tumors than in benign nodules.

No patient had received any treatment before thyroid surgery. The study retrospectively analysed patient clinical samples collected from about 2012 to 2018 using T-cell receptor beta sequencing. From the cysteine through the phenylalanine, the CDR3 covers 15 amino acids. Here the CDR3 DNA is all that survives: 45 bases in frame from base 1. The germline V gene yields MNHNS for CDR1 and SASEGT for CDR2. Libraries were made using PCR. Sequencing used an Illumina HiSeq 4000. High-throughput sequencing was used to profile the TCR beta-chain CDR3 region of each patient. In the source study's methods: A classifier to discriminate distant-metastatic papillary thyroid cancer patients was built from CDR3 differences across clinicopathological groups. To measure repertoire diversity the researchers used the Shannon index, while the Morisita-Horn index served to gauge how similar the tumor and blood repertoires were. The public sequencing data were trimmed at Q25 with fastp and processed into clonotypes with MiXCR by TCRdb, which kept only in-frame beta chains. TCRdb, not the authors, supplied the V and J calls. In all, the sample holds 30,000 to 45,000 clones, and approximately 19% of those were seen once. The ten biggest clones cover around 17% of the sample.

This clonotype originated in a female donor with papillary thyroid cancer or a benign thyroid nodule (not recorded which). Some clones in this sample may be carry-over from other donors' samples. Sequenced: blood. The chain is made from TRBV6-1 and TRBJ2-7, with the D gene call left open. DNA sequence: TGTGCCAGCAGTCCCCCAGTGGGTGGATCCTACGAGCAGCACTTC. Protein translation: CASSPPVGGSYEQHF.